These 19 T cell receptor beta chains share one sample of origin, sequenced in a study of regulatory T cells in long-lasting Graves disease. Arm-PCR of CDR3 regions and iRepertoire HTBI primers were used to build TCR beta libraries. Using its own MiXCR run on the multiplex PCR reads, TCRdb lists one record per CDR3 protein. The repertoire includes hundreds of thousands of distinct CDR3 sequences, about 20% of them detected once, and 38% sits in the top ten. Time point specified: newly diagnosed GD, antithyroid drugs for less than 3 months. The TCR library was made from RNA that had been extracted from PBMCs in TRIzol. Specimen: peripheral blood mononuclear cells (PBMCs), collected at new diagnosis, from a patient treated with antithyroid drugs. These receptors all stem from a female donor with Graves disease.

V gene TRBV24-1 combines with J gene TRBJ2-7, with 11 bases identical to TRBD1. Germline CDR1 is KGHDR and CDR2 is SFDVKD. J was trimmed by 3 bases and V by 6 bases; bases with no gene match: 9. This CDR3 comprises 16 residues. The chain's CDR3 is CATSSTGTGGFYEQYF. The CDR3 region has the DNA TGTGCCACCAGTTCCACCGGGACAGGGGGTTTCTACGAGCAGTACTTC.

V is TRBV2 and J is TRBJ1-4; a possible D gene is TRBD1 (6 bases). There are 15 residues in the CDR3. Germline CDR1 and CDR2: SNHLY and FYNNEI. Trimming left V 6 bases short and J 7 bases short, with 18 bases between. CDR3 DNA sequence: TGTGCCAGCAGGAACTGGGGGCAGGGTGGTGAAAAACTGTTTTTT. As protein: CASRNWGQGGEKLFF.

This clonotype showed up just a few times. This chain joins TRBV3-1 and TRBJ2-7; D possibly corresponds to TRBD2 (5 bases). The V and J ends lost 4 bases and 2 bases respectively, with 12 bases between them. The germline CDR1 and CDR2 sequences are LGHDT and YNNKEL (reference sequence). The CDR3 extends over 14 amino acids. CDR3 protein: CASSPPEGPYEQYF. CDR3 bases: TGTGCCAGCAGCCCCCCTGAGGGCCCCTACGAGCAGTACTTC.

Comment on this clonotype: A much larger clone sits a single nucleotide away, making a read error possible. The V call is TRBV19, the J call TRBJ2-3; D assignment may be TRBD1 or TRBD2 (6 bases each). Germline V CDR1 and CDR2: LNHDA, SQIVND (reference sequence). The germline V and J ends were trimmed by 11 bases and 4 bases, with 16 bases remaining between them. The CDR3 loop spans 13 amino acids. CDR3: CACGTYVADTQYF. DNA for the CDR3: TGTGCCTGCGGGACATACGTGGCAGATACGCAGTATTTT.

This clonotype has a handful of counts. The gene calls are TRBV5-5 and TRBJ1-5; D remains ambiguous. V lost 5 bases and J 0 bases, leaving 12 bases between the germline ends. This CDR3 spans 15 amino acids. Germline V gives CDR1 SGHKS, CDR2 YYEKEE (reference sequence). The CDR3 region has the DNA TGTGCCAGCAGACCTGGGCCTTATAGCAATCAGCCCCAGCATTTT. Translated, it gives CASRPGPYSNQPQHF. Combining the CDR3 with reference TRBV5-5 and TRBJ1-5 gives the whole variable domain DAGVTQSPTHLIKTRGQQVTLRCSPISGHKSVSWYQQVLGQGPQFIFQYYEKEERGRGNFPDRFSARQFPNYSSELNVNALLLGDSALYLCASRPGPYSNQPQHFGDGTRLSIL.

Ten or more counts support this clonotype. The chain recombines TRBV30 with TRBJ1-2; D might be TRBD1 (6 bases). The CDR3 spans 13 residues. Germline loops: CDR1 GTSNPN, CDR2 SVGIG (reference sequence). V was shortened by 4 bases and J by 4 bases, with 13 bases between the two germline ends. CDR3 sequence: CAWTPRGFYGYTF. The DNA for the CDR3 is TGTGCCTGGACTCCCAGGGGATTCTATGGCTACACCTTC.

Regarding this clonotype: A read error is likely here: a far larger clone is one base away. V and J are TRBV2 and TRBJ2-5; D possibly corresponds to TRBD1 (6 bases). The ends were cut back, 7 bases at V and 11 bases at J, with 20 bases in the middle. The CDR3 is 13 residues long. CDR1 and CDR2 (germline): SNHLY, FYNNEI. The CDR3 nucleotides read TGTGCCAGCATCCGGGACATTGGGGATGAGCAGTACTTC. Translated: CASIRDIGDEQYF. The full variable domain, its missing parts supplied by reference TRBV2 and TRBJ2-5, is EPEVTQTPSHQVTQMGQEVILRCVPISNHLYFYWYRQILGQKVEFLVSFYNNEISEKSEIFDDQFSVERPDGSNFTLKIRSTKLEDSAMYFCASIRDIGDEQYFGPGTRLLVL.

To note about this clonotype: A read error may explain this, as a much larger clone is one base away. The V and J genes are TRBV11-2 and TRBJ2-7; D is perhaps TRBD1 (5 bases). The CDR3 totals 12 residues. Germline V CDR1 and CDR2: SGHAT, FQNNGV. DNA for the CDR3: TGTGCCGGCAGCACTAAGGGGAAGGAGCAGTACTTC. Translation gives CAGSTKGKEQYF.

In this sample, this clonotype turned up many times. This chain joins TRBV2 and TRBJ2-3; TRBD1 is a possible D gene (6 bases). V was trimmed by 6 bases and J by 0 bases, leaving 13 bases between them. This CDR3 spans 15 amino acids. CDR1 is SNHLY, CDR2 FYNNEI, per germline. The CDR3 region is CASSNREGSTDTQYF. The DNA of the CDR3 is TGTGCCAGCAGCAACAGGGAAGGAAGCACAGATACGCAGTATTTT.

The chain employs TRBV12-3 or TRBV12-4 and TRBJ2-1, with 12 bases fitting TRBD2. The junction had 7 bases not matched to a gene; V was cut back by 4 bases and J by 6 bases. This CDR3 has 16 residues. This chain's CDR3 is CASSSRTSGNFNEQFF. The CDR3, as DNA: TGTGCCAGCAGTTCGCGGACTAGCGGGAACTTCAATGAGCAGTTCTTC.

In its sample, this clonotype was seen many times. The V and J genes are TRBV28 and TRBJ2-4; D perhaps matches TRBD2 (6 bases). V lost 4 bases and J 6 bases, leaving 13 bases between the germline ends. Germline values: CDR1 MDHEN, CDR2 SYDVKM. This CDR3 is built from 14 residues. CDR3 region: CASSSKWGGNIQYF. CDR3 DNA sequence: TGTGCCAGCAGTTCCAAGTGGGGAGGAAACATTCAGTACTTC.

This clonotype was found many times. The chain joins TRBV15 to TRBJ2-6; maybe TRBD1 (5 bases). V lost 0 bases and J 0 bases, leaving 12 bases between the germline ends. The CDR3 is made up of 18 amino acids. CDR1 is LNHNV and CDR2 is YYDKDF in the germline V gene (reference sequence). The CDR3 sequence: CATSRDWGRLSGANVLTF. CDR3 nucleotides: TGTGCCACCAGCAGAGATTGGGGCAGGCTCTCTGGGGCCAACGTCCTGACTTTC.

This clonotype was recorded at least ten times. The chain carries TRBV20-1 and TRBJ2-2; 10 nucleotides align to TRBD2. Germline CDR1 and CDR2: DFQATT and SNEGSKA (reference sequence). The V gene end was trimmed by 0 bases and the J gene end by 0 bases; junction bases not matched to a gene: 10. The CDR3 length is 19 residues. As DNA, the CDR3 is TGCAGTGCTAGAGATCCGGCTAGCGGGAGTGCTGCGAACACCGGGGAGCTGTTTTTT. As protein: CSARDPASGSAANTGELFF.

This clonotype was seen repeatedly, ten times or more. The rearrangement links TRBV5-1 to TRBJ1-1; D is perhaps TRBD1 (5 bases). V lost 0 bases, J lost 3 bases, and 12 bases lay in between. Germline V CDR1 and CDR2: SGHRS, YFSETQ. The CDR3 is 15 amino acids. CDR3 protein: CASSLVSGRYTEAFF. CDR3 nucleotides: TGCGCCAGCAGCTTGGTTTCAGGGAGGTACACTGAAGCTTTCTTT.

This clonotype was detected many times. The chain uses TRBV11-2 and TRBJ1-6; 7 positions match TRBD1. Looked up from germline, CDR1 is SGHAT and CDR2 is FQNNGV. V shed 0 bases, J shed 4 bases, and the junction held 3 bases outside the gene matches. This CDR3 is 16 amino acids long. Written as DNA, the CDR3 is TGTGCCAGCAGCTTAGAACAGGGGACTTATAATTCACCCCTCCACTTT. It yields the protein CASSLEQGTYNSPLHF. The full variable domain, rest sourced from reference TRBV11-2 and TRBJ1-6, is EAGVAQSPRYKIIEKRQSVAFWCNPISGHATLYWYQQILGQGPKLLIQFQNNGVVDDSQLPKDRFSAERLKGVDSTLKIQPAKLEDSAVYLCASSLEQGTYNSPLHFGNGTRLTVT.

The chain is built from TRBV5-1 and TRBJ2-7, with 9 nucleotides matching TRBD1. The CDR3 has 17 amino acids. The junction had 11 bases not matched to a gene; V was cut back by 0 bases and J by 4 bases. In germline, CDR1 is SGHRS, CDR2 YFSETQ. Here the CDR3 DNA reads TGCGCCAGCAGCTTGGTGGGGTCGGGGACAGGGAGGTACGAGCAGTACTTC. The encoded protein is CASSLVGSGTGRYEQYF.

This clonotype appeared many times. This CDR3 is CASSLQAGGGTDTQYF. The CDR3 coding sequence is TGTGCCAGCAGCTTGCAAGCGGGAGGGGGCACAGATACGCAGTATTTT. The chain couples TRBV11-2 to TRBJ2-3, with 10 bases matching TRBD2. Germline-derived CDR1 and CDR2 are SGHAT and FQNNGV. This CDR3 spans 16 amino acids. V shed 3 bases, J shed 1 base, and the junction held 4 bases outside the gene matches.

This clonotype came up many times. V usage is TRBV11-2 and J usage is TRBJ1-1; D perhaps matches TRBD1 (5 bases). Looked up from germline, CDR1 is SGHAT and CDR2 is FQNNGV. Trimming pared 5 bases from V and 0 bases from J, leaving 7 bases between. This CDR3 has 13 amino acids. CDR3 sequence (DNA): TGTGCCAGCAGCCGACAGTTGAACACTGAAGCTTTCTTT. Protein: CASSRQLNTEAFF.

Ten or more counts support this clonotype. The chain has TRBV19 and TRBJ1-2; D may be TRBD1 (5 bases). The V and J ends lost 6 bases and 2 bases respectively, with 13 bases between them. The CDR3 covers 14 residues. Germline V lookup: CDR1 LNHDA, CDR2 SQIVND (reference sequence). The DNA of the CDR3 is TGTGCCAGTAGAGGAGGGCGACAGAACTATGGCTACACCTTC. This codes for CASRGGRQNYGYTF.